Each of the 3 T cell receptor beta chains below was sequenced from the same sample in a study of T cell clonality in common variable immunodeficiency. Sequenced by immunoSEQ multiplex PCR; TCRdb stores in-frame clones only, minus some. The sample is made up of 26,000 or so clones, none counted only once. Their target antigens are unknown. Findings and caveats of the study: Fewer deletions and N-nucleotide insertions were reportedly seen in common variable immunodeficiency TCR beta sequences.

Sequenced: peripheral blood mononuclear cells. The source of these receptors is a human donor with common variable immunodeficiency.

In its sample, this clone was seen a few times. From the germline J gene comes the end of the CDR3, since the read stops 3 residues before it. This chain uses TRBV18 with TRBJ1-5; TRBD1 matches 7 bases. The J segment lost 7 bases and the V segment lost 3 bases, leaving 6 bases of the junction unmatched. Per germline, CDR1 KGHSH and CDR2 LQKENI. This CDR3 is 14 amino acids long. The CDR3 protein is CASSPPKQGQPQHF. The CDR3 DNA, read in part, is TGTGCCAGCTCACCGCCCAAACAGGGGCAGCCC. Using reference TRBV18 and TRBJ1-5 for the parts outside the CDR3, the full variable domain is NAGVMQNPRHLVRRRGQEARLRCSPMKGHSHVYWYRQLPEEGLKFMVYLQKENIIDESGMPKERFSAEFPKEGPSILRIQQVVRGDSAAYFCASSPPKQGQPQHFGDGTRLSIL.

The part of the CDR3 DNA that was read is TGTGCCAGCAGCTTAGCGGTAGGGGGCCAG. It encodes CASSLAVGGQ. The CDR3 in its entirety is CASSLAVGGQLFF. V and J are TRBV7-2 and TRBJ2-2, with 7 bases identical to TRBD1. The sequence runs out 3 residues before the end of the CDR3; the remainder is reconstructed from the germline J gene. The CDR3 is 13 residues long. The germline CDR1 and CDR2 sequences are SGHTA and FQGNSA.

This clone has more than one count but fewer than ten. The CDR3 bases that were read are TGTGCCAGCAGCCCGGACGGGGGGTCAACCTACGAG. Translated, it gives CASSPDGGSTYE. The entire CDR3 reads CASSPDGGSTYEQYF. V gene TRBV5-5 combines with J gene TRBJ2-7, with 7 nucleotides matching TRBD2. The read stops 3 residues short of the end of the CDR3; the missing end is completed from the germline J gene. J lost 2 bases, V lost 4 bases, and 9 bases had no gene match. Germline CDR1 SGHKS, CDR2 YYEKEE (reference sequence). The CDR3 totals 15 residues.